This T cell receptor beta chain was recovered during a study of blood T cell repertoires in COVID-19 (dated by TCRdb to about 2020). Describing the broader study: Samples from collaborators originated in the United States, Italy and Spain and spanned both the acute and convalescent phases of COVID-19. The material from the prospective study consisted of cDNA or gDNA derived from T cells, B-cell-depleted T cells, or PBMCs. The dataset comprised deeply sampled blood TCRbeta repertoires from subjects exposed to, actively infected with, or recovered from COVID-19. The repertoires were released in a freely available public database meant as a resource for research on the immune response to SARS-CoV-2. The samples were drawn from two sources: the first 160 participants of the ongoing ImmuneRACE study, and some 1,300 subjects contributed by 6 global collaborators. The sample metadata nearly always contained a de-identified subject ID, COVID-19 status, age in years and sex. Where available, HLA class I and class II types were taken from metadata supplied by the sample provider and were not determined by assay-based typing.

Enrolling through a virtual design, the prospective study's participants ranged in age from about 18 to 89 years and lived across approximately 25 United States geographic areas. In the prospective study, cohorts were assigned on the basis of participant-reported clinical history obtained from a screening survey and a study questionnaire. Mobile phlebotomists in the prospective study collected whole blood, serum and a nasopharyngeal or oropharyngeal swab from every participant. Additional blood draws and questionnaires over an approximately two-month period could optionally be provided by prospective study participants. Prospective study blood samples were shipped either frozen or at room temperature before DNA extraction. The immunoSEQ Assay, a bias-controlled multiplex PCR, was used to amplify TCRbeta CDR3 regions from genomic DNA. Under the source paper's analysis protocol: Within the assay, amplification of reference gene primers was used to estimate how many nucleated cells each sample contained. To quantify the absolute abundance of each unique TCRbeta CDR3 rearrangement, sequence reads were collapsed and filtered. Productive Simpson clonality was computed per sample as the square root of Simpson's diversity index over productive rearrangements. TCRdb re-hosts the immuneACCESS table, in-frame sequences only. Its copies lack some clones; in the studies checked, an unresolved V gene accounts for under half of them, and the cause for the rest is not known. The V and J calls and the clone size are those of that table, but D and trimming were determined from the DNA. Recorded for this sample are under 300,000 clones; around 90% of them occurred a single time. The ten largest clones represent 2% to 2.5% of the sample.

General findings and caveats noted by the study authors: How much clinical and demographic metadata was included differed by source and by participant, and the metadata was provided uncurated.

The sample holds a few counts of this clone. No cognate antigen has been identified for it. There are no base qualities to consult, and no much larger clone falls within one base. Taken from the germline V gene, the CDR1 and CDR2 loops are MNHEY and SVGAGI. The CDR3 runs 12 amino acids, cysteine and phenylalanine included. Left in the record is the CDR3 DNA by itself, 36 bases read in frame from the first base. At the junction V is shortened by 2 bases and J by 5 bases, with 7 bases in between. The V and J segments used are TRBV6-5 and TRBJ2-7, with no reliable assignment of the D segment. The clonotype comes from a woman between 35 and 50 years old with acute COVID-19. The sequencing sample was made of PBMCs or T cells enriched from blood (not recorded which). In nucleotides, the sequence is TGTGCCAGCAGTTACGATGGGCACGAGCAGTACTTC. It encodes CASSYDGHEQYF.